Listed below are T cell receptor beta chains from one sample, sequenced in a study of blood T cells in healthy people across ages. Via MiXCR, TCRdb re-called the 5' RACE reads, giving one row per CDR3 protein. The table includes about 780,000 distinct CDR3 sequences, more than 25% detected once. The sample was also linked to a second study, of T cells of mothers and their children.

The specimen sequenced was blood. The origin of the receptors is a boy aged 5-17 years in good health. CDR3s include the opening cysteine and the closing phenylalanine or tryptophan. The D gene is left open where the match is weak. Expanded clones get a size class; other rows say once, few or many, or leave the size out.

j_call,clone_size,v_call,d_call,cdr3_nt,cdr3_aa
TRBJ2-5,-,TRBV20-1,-,TGCAGTGCTAGAGGGTTCCCCCAGGGGTGGGAGACCCAGTACTTC,CSARGFPQGWETQYF
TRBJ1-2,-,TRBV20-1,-,TGCAGTGCCCTAAACAGGGCGAACTATGGCTACACCTTC,CSALNRANYGYTF
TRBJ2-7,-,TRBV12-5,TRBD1,TGTGCTAGTGCCTTGGGGACAGGGCTCTACGAGCAGTACTTC,CASALGTGLYEQYF
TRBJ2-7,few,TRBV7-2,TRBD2,TGTGCCAGCAGCTTAAGGGTAGCGGGGTACTACGAGCAGTACTTC,CASSLRVAGYYEQYF
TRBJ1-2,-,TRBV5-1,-,TGCGCCAGCAGTGGGCCTCCCAACTATGGCTACACCTTC,CASSGPPNYGYTF
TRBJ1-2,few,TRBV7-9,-,TGTGCCAGCAGCTTAGCGACAGAAGGCTACACCTTC,CASSLATEGYTF
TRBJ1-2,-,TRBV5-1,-,TGCGCCAGCAGCTACGATTGGATTAACTATGGCTACACCTTC,CASSYDWINYGYTF
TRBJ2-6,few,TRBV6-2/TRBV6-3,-,TGTGCCAGCAGACCGCCCGAGGAAATCTCTGGGGCCAACGTCCTGACTTTC,CASRPPEEISGANVLTF
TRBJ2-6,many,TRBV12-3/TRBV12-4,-,TGTGCCAGCAGCCCTGGGGCCAACGTCCTGACTTTC,CASSPGANVLTF
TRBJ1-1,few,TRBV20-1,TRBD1,TGCAGTGCAAGACAGGGGGTCGCTGAAGCTTTCTTT,CSARQGVAEAFF
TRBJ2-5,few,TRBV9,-,TGTGCCAGCAGCGGAGGTCCAGCCAGAGAGACCCAGTACTTC,CASSGGPARETQYF
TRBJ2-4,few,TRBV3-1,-,TGTGCCAGCAGCCAGGGAATGTCCAAAAACATTCAGTACTTC,CASSQGMSKNIQYF
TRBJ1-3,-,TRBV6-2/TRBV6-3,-,TGTGCCAGCAGCTCCCGCCCGTCGAGAAGGGGAAACACCATATATTTT,CASSSRPSRRGNTIYF
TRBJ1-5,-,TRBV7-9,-,TGTGCCAGCAGCTCCTCCACGGGACACCAGCATTTT,CASSSSTGHQHF
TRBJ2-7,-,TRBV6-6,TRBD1,TGTGCCAGCACTAAACAGGGGGCAAGCTCCTACGAGCAGTACTTC,CASTKQGASSYEQYF
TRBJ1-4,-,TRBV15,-,TGTGCCACCAGCGGGAGTGTTGAAGAAAAACTGTTTTTT,CATSGSVEEKLFF
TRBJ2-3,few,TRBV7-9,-,TGTGCCAGCAGCTCCGCTTTGAAGGGGAGCACAGATACGCAGTATTTT,CASSSALKGSTDTQYF
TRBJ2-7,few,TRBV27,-,TGTGCCAGCAGCCCCCACGGGGCGGTTGACAGCGAGCAGTACTTC,CASSPHGAVDSEQYF
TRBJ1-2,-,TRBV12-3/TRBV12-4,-,TGTGCCAGCAGCGCCCCCTATGGCTACACCTTC,CASSAPYGYTF
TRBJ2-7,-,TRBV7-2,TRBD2,TGTGCCAACAGCCCCCTAGCGGGGGGGGCCTACGAGCAGTACTTC,CANSPLAGGAYEQYF
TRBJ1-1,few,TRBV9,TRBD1,TGTGCCAGCAGTACACAACAGGGGGAATCCACTGAAGCTTTCTTT,CASSTQQGESTEAFF
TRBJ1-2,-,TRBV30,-,TGTGCCTGGTGTGCGGACTATGGCTACACCTTC,CAWCADYGYTF
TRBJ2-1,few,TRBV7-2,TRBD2,TGTGCCAGCAGCTGGCGGGGGGACCCTCATTTGGAGCAGTTCTTC,CASSWRGDPHLEQFF
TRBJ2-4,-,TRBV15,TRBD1,TGTGCCACCAGCAGAATTGAGACAGGGGAAAACATTCAGTACTTC,CATSRIETGENIQYF
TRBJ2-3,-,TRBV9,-,TGTGCCAGCAATAAGGCGGAAACTAGCACAGATACGCAGTATTTT,CASNKAETSTDTQYF
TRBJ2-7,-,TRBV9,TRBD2,TGTGCCAGCTCGGGAGTAGCGGGGGGCCACGGCGAGCAGTACTTC,CASSGVAGGHGEQYF
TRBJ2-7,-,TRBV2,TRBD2,TGTGCCAGCAGTGAAAGCGGGGGCGTCTACGAGCAGTACTTC,CASSESGGVYEQYF
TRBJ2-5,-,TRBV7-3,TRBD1,TGTGCCAGCAGCCCCAGGGGGCTTCACGAGACCCAGTACTTC,CASSPRGLHETQYF
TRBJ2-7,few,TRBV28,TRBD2,TGTGCTATCCGGGGGGGAAGCTCCTACGAGCAGTACTTC,CAIRGGSSYEQYF
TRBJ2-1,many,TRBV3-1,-,TGTGCCAGCAGCCAGGCCGTGAGCTCCTACAATGAGCAGTTCTTC,CASSQAVSSYNEQFF
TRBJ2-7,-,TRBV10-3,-,TGTGCCATCAGTGGCTCCGGGGCTGAATCCTCCTACGAGCAGTACTTC,CAISGSGAESSYEQYF
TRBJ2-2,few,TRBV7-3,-,TGTGCCAGCAGCTCCGGAGGCTCTAGCACCGGGGAGCTGTTTTTT,CASSSGGSSTGELFF
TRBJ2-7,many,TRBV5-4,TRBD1,TGTGCCAGCAGCCTGGACAGGGGGCGATCCTACGAGCAGTACTTC,CASSLDRGRSYEQYF